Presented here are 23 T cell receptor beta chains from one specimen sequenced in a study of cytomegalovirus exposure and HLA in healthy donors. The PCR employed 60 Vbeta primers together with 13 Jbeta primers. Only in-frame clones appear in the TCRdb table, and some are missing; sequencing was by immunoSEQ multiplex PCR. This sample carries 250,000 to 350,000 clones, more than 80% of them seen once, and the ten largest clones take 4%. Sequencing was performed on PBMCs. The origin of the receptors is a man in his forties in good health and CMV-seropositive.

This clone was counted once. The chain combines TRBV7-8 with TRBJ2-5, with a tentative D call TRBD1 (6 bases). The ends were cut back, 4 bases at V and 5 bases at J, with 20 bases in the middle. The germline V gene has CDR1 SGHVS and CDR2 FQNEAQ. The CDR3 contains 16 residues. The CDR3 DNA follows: TGTGCCAGCAGCTCCTCCGCCTATGGACAGTTGGAGACCCAGTACTTC. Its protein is CASSSSAYGQLETQYF. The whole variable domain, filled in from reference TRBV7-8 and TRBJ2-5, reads GAGVSQSPRYKVAKRGQDVALRCDPISGHVSLFWYQQALGQGPEFLTYFQNEAQLDKSGLPSDRFFAERPEGSVSTLKIQRTQQEDSAVYLCASSSSAYGQLETQYFGPGTRLLVL.

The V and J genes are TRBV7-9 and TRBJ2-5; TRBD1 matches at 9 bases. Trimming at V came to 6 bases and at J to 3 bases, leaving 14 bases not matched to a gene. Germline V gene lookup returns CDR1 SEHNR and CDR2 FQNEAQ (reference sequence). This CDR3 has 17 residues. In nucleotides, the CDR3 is TGTGCCAGCAGTACACCTCGCGGGACAGGGAAAAAAGAGACCCAGTACTTC. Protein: CASSTPRGTGKKETQYF.

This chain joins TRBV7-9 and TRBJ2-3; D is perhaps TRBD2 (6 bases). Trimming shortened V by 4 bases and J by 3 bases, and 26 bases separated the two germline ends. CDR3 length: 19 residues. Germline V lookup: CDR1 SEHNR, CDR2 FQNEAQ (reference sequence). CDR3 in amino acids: CASSYTLSFSGRGTDTQYF. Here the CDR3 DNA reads TGTGCCAGCAGCTACACACTATCCTTTAGCGGAAGAGGGACAGATACGCAGTATTTT.

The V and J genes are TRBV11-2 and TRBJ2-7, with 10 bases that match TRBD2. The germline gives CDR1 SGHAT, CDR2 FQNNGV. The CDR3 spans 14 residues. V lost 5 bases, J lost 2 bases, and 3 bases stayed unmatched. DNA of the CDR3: TGTGCCAGCAGCATACTAGCGGGGACCTACGAGCAGTACTTC. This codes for CASSILAGTYEQYF.

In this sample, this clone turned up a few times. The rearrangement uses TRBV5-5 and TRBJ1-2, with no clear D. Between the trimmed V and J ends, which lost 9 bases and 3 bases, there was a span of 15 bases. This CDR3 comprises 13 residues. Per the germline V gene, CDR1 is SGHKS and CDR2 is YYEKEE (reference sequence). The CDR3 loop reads CATGVGLDYGYTF. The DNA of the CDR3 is TGTGCCACCGGGGTAGGGTTGGACTATGGCTACACCTTC.

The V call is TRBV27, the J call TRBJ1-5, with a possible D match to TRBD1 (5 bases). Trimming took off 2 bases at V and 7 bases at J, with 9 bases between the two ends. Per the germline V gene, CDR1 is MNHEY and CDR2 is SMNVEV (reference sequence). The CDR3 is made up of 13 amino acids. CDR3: CASSLQGKQPQHF. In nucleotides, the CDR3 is TGTGCCAGCAGTTTACAGGGAAAACAGCCCCAGCATTTT.

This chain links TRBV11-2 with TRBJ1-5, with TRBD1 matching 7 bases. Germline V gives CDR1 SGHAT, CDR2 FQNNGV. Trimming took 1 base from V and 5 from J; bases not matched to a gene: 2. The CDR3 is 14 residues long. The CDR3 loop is CASSLGQGHQPQHF. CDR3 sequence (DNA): TGTGCCAGCAGCTTAGGACAGGGCCATCAGCCCCAGCATTTT.

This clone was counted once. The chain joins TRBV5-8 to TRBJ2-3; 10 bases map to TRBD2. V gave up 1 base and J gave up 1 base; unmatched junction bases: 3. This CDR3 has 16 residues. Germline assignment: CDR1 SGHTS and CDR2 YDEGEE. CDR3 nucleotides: TGTGCCAGCAGCTTGTCACTAGCGGGGCGCACAGATACGCAGTATTTT. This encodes CASSLSLAGRTDTQYF. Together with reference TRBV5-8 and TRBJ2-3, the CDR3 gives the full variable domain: EAGVTQSPTHLIKTRGQQATLRCSPISGHTSVYWYQQALGLGLQFLLWYDEGEERNRGNFPPRFSGRQFPNYSSELNVNALELEDSALYLCASSLSLAGRTDTQYFGPGTRLTVL.

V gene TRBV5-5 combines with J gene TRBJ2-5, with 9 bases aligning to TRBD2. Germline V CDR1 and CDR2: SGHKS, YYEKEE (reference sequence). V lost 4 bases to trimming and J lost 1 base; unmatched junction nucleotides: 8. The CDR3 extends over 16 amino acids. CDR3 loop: CASSNSGSASQETQYF. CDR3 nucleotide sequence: TGTGCCAGCAGCAATAGCGGGAGCGCGTCCCAAGAGACCCAGTACTTC.

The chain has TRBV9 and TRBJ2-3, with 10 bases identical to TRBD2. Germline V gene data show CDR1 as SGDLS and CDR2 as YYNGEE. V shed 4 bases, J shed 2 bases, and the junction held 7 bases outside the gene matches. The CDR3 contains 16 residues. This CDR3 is CASSPPGTSATDTQYF. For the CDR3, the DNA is TGTGCCAGCAGCCCTCCCGGGACTAGCGCCACAGATACGCAGTATTTT.

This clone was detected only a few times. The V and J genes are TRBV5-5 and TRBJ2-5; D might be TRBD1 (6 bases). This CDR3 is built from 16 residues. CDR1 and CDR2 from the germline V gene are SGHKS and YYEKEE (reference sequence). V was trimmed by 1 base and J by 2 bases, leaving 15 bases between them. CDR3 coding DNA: TGTGCCAGCAGCTTGTATGGGGTTACAGGGCAAGAGACCCAGTACTTC. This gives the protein CASSLYGVTGQETQYF.

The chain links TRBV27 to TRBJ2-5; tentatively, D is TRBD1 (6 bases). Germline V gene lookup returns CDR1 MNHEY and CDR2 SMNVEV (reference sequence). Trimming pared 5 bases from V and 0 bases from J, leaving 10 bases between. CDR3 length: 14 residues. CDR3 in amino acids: CASSEYRDQETQYF. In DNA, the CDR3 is TGTGCCAGCAGTGAATACAGGGACCAAGAGACCCAGTACTTC.

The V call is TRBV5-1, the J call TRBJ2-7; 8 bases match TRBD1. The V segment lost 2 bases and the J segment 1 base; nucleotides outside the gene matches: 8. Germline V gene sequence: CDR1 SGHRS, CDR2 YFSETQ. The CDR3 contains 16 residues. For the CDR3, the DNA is TGCGCCAGCAGCTTAGAATCAGGGGGCTCGTCCTACGAGCAGTACTTC. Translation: CASSLESGGSSYEQYF.

CDR3 DNA: TGTGCCAGCAGCTTATCCCTAGCGGGAAGGTACGAGCAGTACTTC. Translation: CASSLSLAGRYEQYF. The V call is TRBV7-6, the J call TRBJ2-7; 9 nucleotides match TRBD2. The CDR3 runs to 15 residues. The V and J ends lost 2 bases and 4 bases, in that order; junction bases with no gene match: 6. Per germline, CDR1 SGHVS and CDR2 FNYEAQ.

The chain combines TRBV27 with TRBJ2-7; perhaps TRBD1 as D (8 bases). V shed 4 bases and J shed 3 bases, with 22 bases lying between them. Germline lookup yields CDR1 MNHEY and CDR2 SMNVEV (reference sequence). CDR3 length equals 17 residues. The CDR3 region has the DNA TGTGCCAGCAGTTCCACTGCGGCGACAGGGGAGGGCTACGAGCAGTACTTC. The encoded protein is CASSSTAATGEGYEQYF.

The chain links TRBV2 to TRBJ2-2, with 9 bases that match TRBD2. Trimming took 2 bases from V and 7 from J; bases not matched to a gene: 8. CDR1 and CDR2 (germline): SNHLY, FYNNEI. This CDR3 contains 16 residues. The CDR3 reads CASSEQAGGRVGELFF. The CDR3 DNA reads TGTGCCAGCAGTGAACAGGCGGGAGGGCGGGTCGGGGAGCTGTTTTTT.

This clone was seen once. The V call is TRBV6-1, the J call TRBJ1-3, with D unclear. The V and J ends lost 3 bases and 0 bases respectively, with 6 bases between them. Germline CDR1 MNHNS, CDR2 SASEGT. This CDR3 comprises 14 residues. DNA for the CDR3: TGTGCCAGCAGTGACAGGATCTCTGGAAACACCATATATTTT. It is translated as CASSDRISGNTIYF.

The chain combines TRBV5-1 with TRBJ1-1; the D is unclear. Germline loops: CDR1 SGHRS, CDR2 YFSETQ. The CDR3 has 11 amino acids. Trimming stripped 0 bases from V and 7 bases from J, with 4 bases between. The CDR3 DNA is TGCGCCAGCAGCTTGGGGAGTGAAGCTTTCTTT. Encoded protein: CASSLGSEAFF.

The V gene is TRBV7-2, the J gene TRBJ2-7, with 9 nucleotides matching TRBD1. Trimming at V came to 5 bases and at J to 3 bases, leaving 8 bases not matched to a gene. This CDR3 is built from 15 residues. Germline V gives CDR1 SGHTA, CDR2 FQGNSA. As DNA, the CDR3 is TGTGCCAGCAGCATCCCCGGGACAGGGCACTACGAGCAGTACTTC. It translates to CASSIPGTGHYEQYF.

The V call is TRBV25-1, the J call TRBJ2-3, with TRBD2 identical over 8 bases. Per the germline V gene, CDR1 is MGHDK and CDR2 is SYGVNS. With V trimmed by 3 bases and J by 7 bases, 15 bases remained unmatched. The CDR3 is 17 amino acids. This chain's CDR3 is CASSEGIGAGAGNTQYF. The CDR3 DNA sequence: TGTGCCAGCAGTGAGGGGATTGGAGCGGGAGCGGGTAATACGCAGTATTTT.

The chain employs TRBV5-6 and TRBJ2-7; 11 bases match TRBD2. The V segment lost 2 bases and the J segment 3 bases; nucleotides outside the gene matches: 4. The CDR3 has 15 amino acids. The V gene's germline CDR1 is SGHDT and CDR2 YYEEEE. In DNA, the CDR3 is TGTGCCAGCAGCTTACTAGCGGGAGCAGGCTACGAGCAGTACTTC. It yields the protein CASSLLAGAGYEQYF.

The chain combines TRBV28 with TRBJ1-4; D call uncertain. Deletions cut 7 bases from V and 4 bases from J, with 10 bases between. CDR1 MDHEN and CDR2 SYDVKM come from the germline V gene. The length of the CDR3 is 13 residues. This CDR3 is CASKWQVNEKLFF. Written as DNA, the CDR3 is TGTGCCAGCAAATGGCAGGTTAATGAAAAACTGTTTTTT.

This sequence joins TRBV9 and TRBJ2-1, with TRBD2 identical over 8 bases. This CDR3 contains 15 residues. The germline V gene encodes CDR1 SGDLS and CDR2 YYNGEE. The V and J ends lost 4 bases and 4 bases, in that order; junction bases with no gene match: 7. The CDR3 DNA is TGTGCCAGCAGCCTTAGTAGCGGGATTTACAATGAGCAGTTCTTC. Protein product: CASSLSSGIYNEQFF.